These 18 T cell receptor beta chains were all obtained from the same sample, sequenced in a study of shared T cell receptors in the human thymus. Here immunoSEQ multiplex PCR was the method, and the copy in TCRdb shows in-frame clones only, minus some. The sample has roughly 700,000 clones, approximately 87% seen once. The sample was also linked to a second study, of human thymus T cells.

Input material: thymocytes. Every receptor here comes from a boy younger than two with a congenital heart defect.

This clone occurred a few times. This chain uses TRBV5-3 with TRBJ2-7, with 7 bases that match TRBD2. TRBV5-3 is sorted into the ORF group, with uncertain function. V shed 4 bases, J shed 2 bases, and the junction held 12 bases outside the gene matches. This CDR3 has 16 amino acids. In nucleotides, the CDR3 is TGTGCCAGAAGCCGAAGACCCGGGACTACCCCCTACGAGCAGTACTTC. Translation: CARSRRPGTTPYEQYF.

This sequence joins TRBV18 and TRBJ2-7; 13 bases are shared with TRBD2. With V trimmed by 1 base and J by 6 bases, 6 bases remained unmatched. The CDR3 is 16 amino acids. CDR1 is KGHSH, CDR2 LQKENI, per germline. The CDR3 DNA follows: TGTGCCAGCTCACCACGGGGACTAGCGGGATCGGGCGAGCAGTACTTC. This sequence encodes CASSPRGLAGSGEQYF.

The rearrangement joins TRBV7-8 to TRBJ2-4; D possibly corresponds to TRBD2 (6 bases). V lost 1 base and J lost 0, with 13 bases in between. CDR1 SGHVS and CDR2 FQNEAQ come from the germline V gene. This CDR3 contains 17 residues. The CDR3 reads CASSLGRTGLAKNIQYF. The CDR3 DNA reads TGTGCCAGCAGCTTAGGACGTACGGGACTAGCCAAAAACATTCAGTACTTC.

The V and J genes are TRBV7-9 and TRBJ2-7; 7 positions agree with TRBD2. CDR1 and CDR2 (germline): SEHNR, FQNEAQ (reference sequence). J gave up 5 bases and V 2 bases, and 9 bases lay outside the gene matches. The CDR3 is made up of 15 amino acids. CDR3 amino acids: CASSLPGGSLNEQYF. The CDR3 DNA reads TGTGCCAGCAGCTTACCGGGCGGGAGCTTGAACGAGCAGTACTTC.

V gene TRBV6-5 combines with J gene TRBJ2-3; D not resolved. This CDR3 region has 16 residues. CDR1 is MNHEY and CDR2 is SVGAGI in the germline V gene. V was pared by 0 bases and J by 3 bases, with 13 bases between. CDR3 nucleotide sequence: TGTGCCAGCAGTTACTCGATTAGAGGTGGTACAGATACGCAGTATTTT. It yields the protein CASSYSIRGGTDTQYF.

The chain uses TRBV11-2 and TRBJ2-5; 9 nucleotides line up with TRBD1. Germline lookup yields CDR1 SGHAT and CDR2 FQNNGV. This CDR3 contains 17 residues. The ends lost 1 base at V and 5 bases at J; junction bases unmatched: 11. The CDR3 loop reads CASSLVTRGQGEETQYF. The DNA of the CDR3 is TGTGCCAGCAGCTTAGTTACCCGGGGACAGGGAGAGGAGACCCAGTACTTC.

This chain's CDR3 is CASSPLRESYEQYF. Written as DNA, the CDR3 is TGCGCCAGCAGCCCGTTGAGGGAATCCTACGAGCAGTACTTC. The V gene is TRBV5-1, the J gene TRBJ2-7, with D possibly being TRBD2 (5 bases). The CDR3 totals 14 residues. Per germline, CDR1 SGHRS and CDR2 YFSETQ. Trimming took off 4 bases at V and 1 base at J, with 12 bases between the two ends. Looking up the rest from reference TRBV5-1 and TRBJ2-7 gives the full variable domain: KAGVTQTPRYLIKTRGQQVTLSCSPISGHRSVSWYQQTPGQGLQFLFEYFSETQRNKGNFPGRFSGRQFSNSRSEMNVSTLELGDSALYLCASSPLRESYEQYFGPGTRLTVT.

This clone is a singleton in its sample. The V call is TRBV7-8, the J call TRBJ2-3; 10 bases agree with TRBD2. V lost 0 bases, J lost 1 base, and 7 bases stayed unmatched. This CDR3 spans 18 amino acids. Per the germline V gene, CDR1 is SGHVS and CDR2 is FQNEAQ. The CDR3 nucleotides are TGTGCCAGCAGCTTAGCGTGGTTTAGCGGGAGGCGCACAGATACGCAGTATTTT. Translating gives CASSLAWFSGRRTDTQYF. The full variable domain, completed using reference TRBV7-8 and TRBJ2-3, is GAGVSQSPRYKVAKRGQDVALRCDPISGHVSLFWYQQALGQGPEFLTYFQNEAQLDKSGLPSDRFFAERPEGSVSTLKIQRTQQEDSAVYLCASSLAWFSGRRTDTQYFGPGTRLTVL.

The gene calls are TRBV5-1 and TRBJ2-3; a weak D match, TRBD1 (6 bases). Germline values: CDR1 SGHRS, CDR2 YFSETQ. Trimming pared 0 bases from V and 2 bases from J, leaving 10 bases between. There are 15 residues in the CDR3. The CDR3 region has the DNA TGCGCCAGCAGCTTGGCCGACAGGTACACAGATACGCAGTATTTT. Residues: CASSLADRYTDTQYF.

The CDR3 DNA sequence: TGTGCCAGCACCGGGACAAGGGCCCTGAACACTGAAGCTTTCTTT. Residues: CASTGTRALNTEAFF. This chain joins TRBV7-9 and TRBJ1-1; D might be TRBD1 (6 bases). The CDR3 contains 15 residues. CDR1 and CDR2 (germline): SEHNR, FQNEAQ (reference sequence). V was shortened by 7 bases and J by 0 bases, with 15 bases between the two germline ends.

V usage is TRBV29-1 and J usage is TRBJ2-5; 11 bases align to TRBD2. The CDR3 has 14 amino acids. The ends lost 7 bases at V and 5 bases at J; junction bases unmatched: 9. Germline V gene data show CDR1 as SQVTM and CDR2 as ANQGSEA. The CDR3 DNA follows: TGCAGCGCATATAGCGGGAGGGGGGGCGAGACCCAGTACTTC. Protein product: CSAYSGRGGETQYF.

The rearrangement uses TRBV4-2 and TRBJ2-1, with 10 bases lining up with TRBD2. V gave up 4 bases and J gave up 2 bases; unmatched junction bases: 8. Per the germline V gene, CDR1 is LGHNA and CDR2 is YNFKEQ. The CDR3 contains 17 residues. The chain's CDR3 is CASSPTGTSVAYNEQFF. Written as DNA, the CDR3 is TGTGCCAGCAGCCCTACCGGGACTAGCGTAGCCTACAATGAGCAGTTCTTC.

This rearrangement joins TRBV4-3 to TRBJ1-1; the match to TRBD1 covers 7 bases. V lost 0 bases to trimming and J lost 3 bases; unmatched junction nucleotides: 16. The CDR3 spans 19 residues. Germline CDR1 LGHNA, CDR2 YSLEER. The CDR3 is CASSQEIPRTGTGDTEAFF. CDR3 nucleotides: TGCGCCAGCAGCCAAGAAATCCCCAGGACAGGTACTGGAGACACTGAAGCTTTCTTT.

This clone has just a few counts. The rearrangement uses TRBV5-3 and TRBJ2-2; TRBD1 matches 7 bases. TRBV5-3 is assigned to the ORF class and has an uncertain function. The J segment lost 1 base and the V segment lost 4 bases, leaving 10 bases of the junction unmatched. CDR3 length equals 17 residues. The CDR3 DNA follows: TGTGCCAGAAGCGGTCTAGTTGACAGGGAGAACACCGGGGAGCTGTTTTTT. It codes for CARSGLVDRENTGELFF.

V gene TRBV4-3 combines with J gene TRBJ2-1; possibly TRBD2 for D (5 bases). Germline-derived CDR1 and CDR2 are LGHNA and YSLEER. The CDR3 runs 13 residues. Trimming pared 1 base from V and 6 bases from J, leaving 7 bases between. The chain's CDR3 is CASSQGLANEQFF. The CDR3 nucleotides read TGCGCCAGCAGCCAAGGTCTAGCCAATGAGCAGTTCTTC.

This clone was found a few times. This chain uses TRBV29-1 with TRBJ1-1, with D tentatively TRBD1 (5 bases). V was trimmed by 0 bases and J by 6 bases, leaving 14 bases between them. Germline V gives CDR1 SQVTM, CDR2 ANQGSEA. CDR3 length: 14 amino acids. The CDR3 reads CSVEDQGLIPEAFF. CDR3 in DNA: TGCAGCGTTGAAGATCAGGGACTGATCCCTGAAGCTTTCTTT.

This clone was seen a few times. The V call is TRBV15, the J call TRBJ1-1; D not certain. The CDR3 totals 14 residues. V lost 5 bases and J 3 bases, leaving 13 bases between the germline ends. Germline lookup yields CDR1 LNHNV and CDR2 YYDKDF (reference sequence). CDR3 protein: CATSAVPGHTEAFF. The CDR3 coding sequence is TGTGCCACCAGCGCCGTTCCGGGTCACACTGAAGCTTTCTTT.

CDR3 nucleotides: TGTGCCTGGAGGGGACTAGCGGACTCCTACAATGAGCAGTTCTTC. This sequence encodes CAWRGLADSYNEQFF. J is TRBJ2-1 and V is TRBV30, with 11 bases matching TRBD2. Per the germline V gene, CDR1 is GTSNPN and CDR2 is SVGIG (reference sequence). V shed 3 bases, J shed 0 bases, and the junction held 1 base outside the gene matches. The CDR3 runs 15 residues.